This record covers a single T cell receptor beta chain. This sample is part of a study of OX40 agonist ivuxolimab in advanced cancers. Produced via immunoSEQ multiplex PCR; TCRdb's table is partial and in-frame only. Among approximately 90,000 clones listed, roughly 85% were seen once. J was trimmed by 0 bases and V by 2 bases; bases with no gene match: 9. The CDR3 loop spans 19 amino acids. Germline values: CDR1 MDHEN, CDR2 SYDVKM. The sequencing used CD4+ or CD8+ T cells sorted from blood, collected in a trial of the OX40 agonist ivuxolimab. The source is an adult with an advanced solid tumor such as melanoma, head and neck, liver or kidney cancer. V is TRBV28 and J is TRBJ1-6, with TRBD1 matching 8 bases. The CDR3 DNA reads TGTGCCAGCAGTTTAAGCCCAGGGGGCGAGGGCTCCTATAATTCACCCCTCCACTTT. Amino acids: CASSLSPGGEGSYNSPLHF.